This TCR beta chain was found in a study of yellow fever vaccine responses in identical twins. Concerning this clonotype: Its antigen is currently unknown.

Trimming at V came to 6 bases and at J to 3 bases, leaving 13 bases not matched to a gene. The CDR3 is 17 residues long. CDR1 WSHSY and CDR2 SAAADI come from the germline V gene. TCRdb used MiXCR to reprocess the RT-PCR reads, holding one entry per CDR3 protein. The table includes under 20,000 distinct CDR3 sequences, approximately 70% detected once. Study findings and constraints: Twins reportedly appeared to share part of their vaccine T cell response while keeping part individual.

The source is a woman aged 18-29 years who received the yellow fever vaccine. The material was T cells from blood (PBMCs), unsorted or a sorted subset (not recorded which), obtained before or after yellow fever vaccination (not recorded which). The chain is built from TRBV10-2 and TRBJ2-2; 7 nucleotides agree with TRBD1. CDR3 in DNA: TGCGCCAGCAGCCTCCGTTTAGGGGGCCGGTACACCGGGGAGCTGTTTTTT. Protein: CASSLRLGGRYTGELFF.